The 11 T cell receptor beta chains listed next were all sequenced from one sample in a study of blood T cell repertoires in COVID-19 (dated by TCRdb to about 2020). Library prep was done by the immunoSEQ multiplex PCR assay. TCRdb obtained this table from immuneACCESS and retained in-frame rearrangements with V and J assigned. These tables miss some clones; where compared with another copy, unresolved V genes account for less than half of the shortfall, and the remainder is unexplained. Here the sample has 250,000 to 350,000 clones; about 89% occur a single time. Around 0.88% of the sample is in the top ten clones. The sequencing sample was made of peripheral blood. The receptor source for this set is a man in his thirties or forties with acute or convalescent COVID-19.

This chain connects TRBV6-4 to TRBJ2-7; 9 nucleotides line up with TRBD2. The CDR3 runs to 15 residues. Germline CDR1 is MRHNA and CDR2 is SNTAGT. Trimming took 3 bases from V and 2 from J; bases not matched to a gene: 5. The CDR3: CASSEGAGGPYEQYF. CDR3 in DNA: TGTGCCAGCAGTGAGGGGGCGGGAGGGCCCTACGAGCAGTACTTC.

The chain is built from TRBV27 and TRBJ2-1, with 9 bases aligning to TRBD1. The CDR3 is 14 amino acids. Looked up from germline, CDR1 is MNHEY and CDR2 is SMNVEV (reference sequence). The junction had 7 bases not matched to a gene; V was cut back by 5 bases and J by 8 bases. CDR3 DNA sequence: TGTGCCAGCAGTCCGGGACAGGGTTTTTATGAGCAGTTCTTC. It is translated as CASSPGQGFYEQFF.

The genes are TRBV6-6 and TRBJ1-5; the D is unclear. The CDR3 runs to 15 residues. Germline assignment: CDR1 MNHNY and CDR2 SVGAGI (reference sequence). The ends were cut back, 8 bases at V and 9 bases at J, with 23 bases in the middle. CDR3 sequence (DNA): TGTGCCAGCTACCGAACGAAAACCCAGTTTTTGCCCCAGCATTTT. It is translated as CASYRTKTQFLPQHF.

V gene TRBV30 combines with J gene TRBJ1-2; 9 bases match TRBD1. The CDR3 loop spans 11 amino acids. The germline V gene encodes CDR1 GTSNPN and CDR2 SVGIG (reference sequence). V trimming: 8 bases; J trimming: 13 bases; junction bases outside the gene matches: 11. Here the CDR3 reads CAGPGQGILTF. In DNA form, the CDR3 reads TGTGCCGGGCCCGGACAGGGGATCCTCACCTTC.

The chain recombines TRBV30 with TRBJ1-6; 7 nucleotides line up with TRBD1. The CDR3 consists of 15 residues. The ends lost 3 bases at V and 5 bases at J; junction bases unmatched: 7. Looked up from germline, CDR1 is GTSNPN and CDR2 is SVGIG (reference sequence). CDR3 DNA: TGTGCCTGGAGCGTCCGGGACAGAGATAATTCACCCCTCCACTTT. It yields the protein CAWSVRDRDNSPLHF.

The chain is built from TRBV20-1 and TRBJ2-5; 8 nucleotides align to TRBD2. The V gene end was trimmed by 6 bases and the J gene end by 5 bases; junction bases not matched to a gene: 8. Per the germline V gene, CDR1 is DFQATT and CDR2 is SNEGSKA (reference sequence). This CDR3 comprises 13 residues. This CDR3 is CSASSGTIETQYF. CDR3 DNA sequence: TGCAGTGCCAGTAGCGGGACGATCGAGACCCAGTACTTC.

V usage is TRBV5-4 and J usage is TRBJ2-7; 11 bases are shared with TRBD2. V shed 3 bases and J 2 bases; nucleotides not matched to a gene: 4. The CDR3 length is 15 residues. The germline V gene has CDR1 SGHNT and CDR2 YYREEE (reference sequence). CDR3 sequence: CASSSGLAEAYEQYF. Here the CDR3 DNA reads TGTGCCAGCAGCTCGGGACTAGCGGAAGCCTACGAGCAGTACTTC.

The chain joins TRBV4-1 to TRBJ2-7, with 9 nucleotides matching TRBD1. From germline, CDR1 is MGHRA and CDR2 YSYEKL. The V gene end was trimmed by 4 bases and the J gene end by 5 bases; junction bases not matched to a gene: 6. The CDR3 consists of 14 residues. The CDR3 region has the DNA TGCGCCAGCAGCCTGGGGACAGGGATCCACGAGCAGTACTTC. Residues: CASSLGTGIHEQYF.

The chain is built from TRBV6-1 and TRBJ2-7; D is ambiguous. The CDR3 consists of 13 residues. V was cut by 2 bases and J by 5 bases, with 10 bases left in between. CDR1 MNHNS and CDR2 SASEGT come from the germline V gene. Written as DNA, the CDR3 is TGTGCCAGCAGTGAAATCCGATCAGACGAGCAGTACTTC. It specifies CASSEIRSDEQYF.

The V call is TRBV19, the J call TRBJ1-3; no definite D call. With 5 bases removed from V and 0 bases from J, the gap between germline ends came to 17 bases. This CDR3 comprises 17 residues. The V gene's germline CDR1 is LNHDA and CDR2 SQIVND (reference sequence). CDR3 nucleotides: TGTGCCAGTAGTCCACTCGGCAGAGGTTCCTCTGGAAACACCATATATTTT. Residues: CASSPLGRGSSGNTIYF.

DNA of the CDR3: TGTGCCAGCAGTCCCTATTTAGCGGATACGCAGTATTTT. Its translation: CASSPYLADTQYF. This chain uses TRBV28 with TRBJ2-3; tentatively, D is TRBD2 (5 bases). Germline loops: CDR1 MDHEN, CDR2 SYDVKM. This CDR3 spans 13 amino acids. With 5 bases removed from V and 6 bases from J, the gap between germline ends came to 12 bases. The full variable domain, with the rest looked up from reference TRBV28 and TRBJ2-3, is DVKVTQSSRYLVKRTGEKVFLECVQDMDHENMFWYRQDPGLGLRLIYFSYDVKMKEKGDIPEGYSVSREKKERFSLILESASTNQTSMYLCASSPYLADTQYFGPGTRLTVL.